A single T cell receptor (beta chain) is shown here with its context. Trimming took off 0 bases at V and 4 bases at J, with 15 bases between the two ends. Germline V lookup: CDR1 LGHNA, CDR2 YSLEER. The CDR3 has 17 amino acids. The repertoire was sequenced with immunoSEQ multiplex PCR; TCRdb's copy has only in-frame clones and lacks some. The sample records hundreds of thousands of clones, approximately 87% being singletons. This entry is derived from a study of shared T cell receptors in the human thymus. The sample was also reused in another study, on human thymus T cells. That source reports: The thymus tissue came from resections taken during corrective heart surgery. The authors found apparently biased V and J gene usage in thymic and blood repertoires. Related research described strongly overlapping thymic repertoires in unrelated people.

The clonotype originates from a boy under two years old with a congenital heart defect. Sequenced material: thymocytes. The chain has TRBV4-3 and TRBJ2-2; TRBD1 is a possible D gene (6 bases). The CDR3, as DNA: TGCGCCAGCAGCCAAGAGATGGGGGCCGCCGGCACCGGGGAGCTGTTTTTT. Its protein is CASSQEMGAAGTGELFF.